This T cell receptor (beta chain) was identified in a study of blood T cell repertoires in COVID-19. Study overall: COVID-19 samples collected from the United States, Italy and Spain covered acute and convalescent phases. PBMCs, B-cell-depleted T cells, or T cells provided the cDNA or gDNA that made up the material.

V was pared by 0 bases and J by 6 bases, with 6 bases of the junction left unmatched. CDR3 length: 15 residues. Per germline, CDR1 SGHRS and CDR2 YFSETQ. This clone was seen a handful of times. The assay was immunoSEQ multiplex PCR, and TCRdb's table has in-frame clones only and misses some. The sample lists about 270,000 clones, roughly 86% occurring once. The receptor was isolated from a man between 40 and 49 years old with active or convalescent COVID-19. Source material: peripheral blood. This chain connects TRBV5-1 to TRBJ1-5; TRBD1 aligns across 7 bases. This chain's CDR3 is CASSLEAGGSQPQHF. The CDR3 DNA is TGCGCCAGCAGCTTGGAAGCAGGGGGTAGTCAGCCCCAGCATTTT.